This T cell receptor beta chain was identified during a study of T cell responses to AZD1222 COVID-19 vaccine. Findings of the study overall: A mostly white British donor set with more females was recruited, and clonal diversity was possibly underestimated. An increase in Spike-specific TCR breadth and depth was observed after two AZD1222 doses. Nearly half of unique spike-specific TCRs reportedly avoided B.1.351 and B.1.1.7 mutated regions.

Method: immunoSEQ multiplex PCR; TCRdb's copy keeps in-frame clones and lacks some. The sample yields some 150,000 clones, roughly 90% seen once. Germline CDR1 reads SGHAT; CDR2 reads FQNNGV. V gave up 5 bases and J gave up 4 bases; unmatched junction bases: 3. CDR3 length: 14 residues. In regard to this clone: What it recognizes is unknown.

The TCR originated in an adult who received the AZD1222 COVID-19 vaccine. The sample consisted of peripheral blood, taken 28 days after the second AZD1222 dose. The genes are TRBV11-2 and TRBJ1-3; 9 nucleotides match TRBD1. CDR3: CASSRTGDGNTIYF. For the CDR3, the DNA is TGTGCCAGCAGCCGGACAGGGGACGGAAACACCATATATTTT.